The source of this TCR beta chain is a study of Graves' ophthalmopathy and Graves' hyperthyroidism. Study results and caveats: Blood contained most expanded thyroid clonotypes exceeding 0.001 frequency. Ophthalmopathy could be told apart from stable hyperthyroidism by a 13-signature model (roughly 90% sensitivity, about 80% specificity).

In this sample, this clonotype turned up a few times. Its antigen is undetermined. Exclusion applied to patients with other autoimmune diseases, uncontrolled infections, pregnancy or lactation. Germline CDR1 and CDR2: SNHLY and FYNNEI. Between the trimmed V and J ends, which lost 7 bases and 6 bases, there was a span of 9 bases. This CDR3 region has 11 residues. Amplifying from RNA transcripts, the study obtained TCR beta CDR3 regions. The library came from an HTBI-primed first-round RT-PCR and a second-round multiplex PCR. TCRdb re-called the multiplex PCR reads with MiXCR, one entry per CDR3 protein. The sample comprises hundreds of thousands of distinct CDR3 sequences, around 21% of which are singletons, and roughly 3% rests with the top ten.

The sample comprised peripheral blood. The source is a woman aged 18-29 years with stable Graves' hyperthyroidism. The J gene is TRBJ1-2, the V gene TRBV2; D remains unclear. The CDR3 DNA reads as TGTGCCAGCACGGCGTTCCATGGCTACACCTTC. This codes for CASTAFHGYTF.